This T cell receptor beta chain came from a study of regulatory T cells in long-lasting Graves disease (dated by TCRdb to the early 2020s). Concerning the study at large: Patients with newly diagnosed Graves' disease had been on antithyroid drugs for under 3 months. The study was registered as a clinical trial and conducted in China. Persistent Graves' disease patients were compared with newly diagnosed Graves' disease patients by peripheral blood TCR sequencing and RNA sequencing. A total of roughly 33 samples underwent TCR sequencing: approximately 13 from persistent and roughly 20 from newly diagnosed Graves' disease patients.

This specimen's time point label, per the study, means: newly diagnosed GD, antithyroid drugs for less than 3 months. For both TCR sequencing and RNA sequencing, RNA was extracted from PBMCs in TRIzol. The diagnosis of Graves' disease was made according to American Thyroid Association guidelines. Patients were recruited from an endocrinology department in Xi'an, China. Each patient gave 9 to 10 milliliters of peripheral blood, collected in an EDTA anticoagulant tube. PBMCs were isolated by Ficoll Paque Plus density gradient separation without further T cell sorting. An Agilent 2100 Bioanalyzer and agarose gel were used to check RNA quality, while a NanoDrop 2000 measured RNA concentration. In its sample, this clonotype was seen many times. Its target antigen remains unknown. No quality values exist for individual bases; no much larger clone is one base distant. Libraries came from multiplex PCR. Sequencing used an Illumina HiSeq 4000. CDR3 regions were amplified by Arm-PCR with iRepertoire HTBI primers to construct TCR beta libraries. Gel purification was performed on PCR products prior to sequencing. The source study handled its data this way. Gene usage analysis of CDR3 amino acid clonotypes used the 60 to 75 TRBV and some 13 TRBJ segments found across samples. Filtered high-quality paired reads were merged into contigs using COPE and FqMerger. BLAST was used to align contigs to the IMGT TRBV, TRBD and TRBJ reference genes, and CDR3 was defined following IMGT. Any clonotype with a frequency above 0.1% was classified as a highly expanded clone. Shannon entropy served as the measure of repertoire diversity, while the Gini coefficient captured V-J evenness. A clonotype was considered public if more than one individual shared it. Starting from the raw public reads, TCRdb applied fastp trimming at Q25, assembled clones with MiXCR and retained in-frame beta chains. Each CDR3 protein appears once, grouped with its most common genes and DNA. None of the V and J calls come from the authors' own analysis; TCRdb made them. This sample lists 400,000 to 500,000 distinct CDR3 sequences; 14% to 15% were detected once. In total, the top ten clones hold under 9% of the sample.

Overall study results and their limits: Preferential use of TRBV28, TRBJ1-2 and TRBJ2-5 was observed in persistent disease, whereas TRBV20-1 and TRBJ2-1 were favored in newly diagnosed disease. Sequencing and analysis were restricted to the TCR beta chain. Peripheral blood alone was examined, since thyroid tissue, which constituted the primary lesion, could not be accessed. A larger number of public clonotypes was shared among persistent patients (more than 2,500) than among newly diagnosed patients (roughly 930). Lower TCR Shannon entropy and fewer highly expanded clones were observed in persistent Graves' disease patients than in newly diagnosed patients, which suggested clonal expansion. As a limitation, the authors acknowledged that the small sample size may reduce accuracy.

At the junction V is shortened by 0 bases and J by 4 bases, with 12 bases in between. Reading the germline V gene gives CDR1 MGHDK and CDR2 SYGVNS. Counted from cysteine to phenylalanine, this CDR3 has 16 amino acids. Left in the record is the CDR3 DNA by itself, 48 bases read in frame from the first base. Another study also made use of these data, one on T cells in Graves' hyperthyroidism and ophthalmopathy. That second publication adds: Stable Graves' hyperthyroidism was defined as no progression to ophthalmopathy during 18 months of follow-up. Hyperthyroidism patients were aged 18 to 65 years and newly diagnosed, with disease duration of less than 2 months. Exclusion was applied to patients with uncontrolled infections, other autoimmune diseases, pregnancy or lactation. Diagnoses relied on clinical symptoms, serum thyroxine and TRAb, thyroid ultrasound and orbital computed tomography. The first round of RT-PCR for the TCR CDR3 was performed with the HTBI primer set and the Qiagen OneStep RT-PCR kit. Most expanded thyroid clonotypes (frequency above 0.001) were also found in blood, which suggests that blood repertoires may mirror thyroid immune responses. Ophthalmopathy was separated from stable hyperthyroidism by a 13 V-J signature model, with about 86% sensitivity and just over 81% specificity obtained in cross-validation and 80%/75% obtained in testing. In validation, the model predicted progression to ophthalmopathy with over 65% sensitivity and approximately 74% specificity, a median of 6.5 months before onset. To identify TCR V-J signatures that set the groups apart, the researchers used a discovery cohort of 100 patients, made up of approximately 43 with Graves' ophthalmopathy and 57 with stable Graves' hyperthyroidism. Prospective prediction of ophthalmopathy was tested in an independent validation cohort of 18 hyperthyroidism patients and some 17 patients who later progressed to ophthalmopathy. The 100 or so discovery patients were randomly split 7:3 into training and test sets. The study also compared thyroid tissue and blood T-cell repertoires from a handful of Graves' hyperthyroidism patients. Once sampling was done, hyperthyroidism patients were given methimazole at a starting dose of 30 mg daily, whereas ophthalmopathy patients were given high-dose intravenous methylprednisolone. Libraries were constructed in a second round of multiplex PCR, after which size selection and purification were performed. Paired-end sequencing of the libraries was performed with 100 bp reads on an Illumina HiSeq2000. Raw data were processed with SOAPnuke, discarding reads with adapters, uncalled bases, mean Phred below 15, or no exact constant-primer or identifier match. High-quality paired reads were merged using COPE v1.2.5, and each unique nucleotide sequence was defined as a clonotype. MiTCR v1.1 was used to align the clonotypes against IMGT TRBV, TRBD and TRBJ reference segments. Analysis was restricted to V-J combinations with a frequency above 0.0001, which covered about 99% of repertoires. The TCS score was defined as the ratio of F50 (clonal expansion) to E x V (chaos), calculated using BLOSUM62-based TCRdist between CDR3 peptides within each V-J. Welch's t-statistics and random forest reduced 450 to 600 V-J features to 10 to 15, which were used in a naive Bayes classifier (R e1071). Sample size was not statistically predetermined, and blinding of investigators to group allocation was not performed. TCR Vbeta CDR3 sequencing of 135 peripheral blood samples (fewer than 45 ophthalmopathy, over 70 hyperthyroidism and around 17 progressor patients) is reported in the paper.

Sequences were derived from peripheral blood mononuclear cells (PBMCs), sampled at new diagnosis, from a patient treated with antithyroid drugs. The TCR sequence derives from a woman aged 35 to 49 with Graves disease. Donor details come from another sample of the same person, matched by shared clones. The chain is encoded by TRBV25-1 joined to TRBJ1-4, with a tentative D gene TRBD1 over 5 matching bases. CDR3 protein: CASSEYGGRDNEKLFF. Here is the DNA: TGTGCCAGCAGTGAATACGGCGGCAGGGATAATGAAAAACTGTTTTTT.